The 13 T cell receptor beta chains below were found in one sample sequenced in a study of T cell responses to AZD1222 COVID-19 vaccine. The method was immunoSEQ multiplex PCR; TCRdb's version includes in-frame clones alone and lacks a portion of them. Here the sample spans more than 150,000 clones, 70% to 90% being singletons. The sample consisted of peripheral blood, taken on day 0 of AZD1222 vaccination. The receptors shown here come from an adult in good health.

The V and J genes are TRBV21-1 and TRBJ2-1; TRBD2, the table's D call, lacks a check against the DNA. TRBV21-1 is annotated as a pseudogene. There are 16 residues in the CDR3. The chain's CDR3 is CASSTPTSGQYNEQFF. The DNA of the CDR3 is TGTGCCAGCTCCACCCCGACTAGCGGGCAATACAATGAGCAGTTCTTC.

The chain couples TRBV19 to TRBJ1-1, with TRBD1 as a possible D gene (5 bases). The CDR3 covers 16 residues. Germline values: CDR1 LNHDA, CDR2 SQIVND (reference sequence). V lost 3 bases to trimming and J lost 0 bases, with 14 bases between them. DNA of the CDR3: TGTGCCAGTAGTATGGGAGGCAGGGCGATGAACACTGAAGCTTTCTTT. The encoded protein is CASSMGGRAMNTEAFF.

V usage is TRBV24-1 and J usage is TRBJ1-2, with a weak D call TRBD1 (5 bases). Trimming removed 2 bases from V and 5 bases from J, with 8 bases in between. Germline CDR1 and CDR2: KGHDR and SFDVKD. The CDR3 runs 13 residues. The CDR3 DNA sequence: TGTGCCACCAGTGATTCCGGGACTTATGGCTACACCTTC. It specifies CATSDSGTYGYTF.

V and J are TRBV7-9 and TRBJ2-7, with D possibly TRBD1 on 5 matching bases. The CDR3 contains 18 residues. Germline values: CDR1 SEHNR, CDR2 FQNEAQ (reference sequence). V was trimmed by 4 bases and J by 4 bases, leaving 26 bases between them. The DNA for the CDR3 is TGTGCCAGCAGCTCCCCCAGGGCCGGCGACCCCCCGATTTACGAGCAGTACTTC. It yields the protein CASSSPRAGDPPIYEQYF.

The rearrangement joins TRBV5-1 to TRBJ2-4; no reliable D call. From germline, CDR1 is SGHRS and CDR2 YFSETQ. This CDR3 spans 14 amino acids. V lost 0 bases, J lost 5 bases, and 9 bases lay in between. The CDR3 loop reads CASSLVPAENIQYF. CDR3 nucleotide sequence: TGCGCCAGCAGCTTGGTGCCAGCTGAAAACATTCAGTACTTC.

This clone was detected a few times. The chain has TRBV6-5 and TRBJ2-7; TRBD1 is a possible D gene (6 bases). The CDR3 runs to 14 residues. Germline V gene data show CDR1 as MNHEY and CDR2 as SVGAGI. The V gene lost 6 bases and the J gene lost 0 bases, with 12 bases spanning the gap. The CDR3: CASSSQGSSYEQYF. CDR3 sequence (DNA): TGTGCCAGCAGCTCCCAGGGGAGCTCCTACGAGCAGTACTTC.

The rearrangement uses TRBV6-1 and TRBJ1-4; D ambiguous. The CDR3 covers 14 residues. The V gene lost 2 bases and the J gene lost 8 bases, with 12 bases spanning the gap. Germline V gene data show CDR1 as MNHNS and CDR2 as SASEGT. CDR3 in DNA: TGTGCCAGCAGTGAAAACTGGCGGGCAGAAAAACTGTTTTTT. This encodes CASSENWRAEKLFF.

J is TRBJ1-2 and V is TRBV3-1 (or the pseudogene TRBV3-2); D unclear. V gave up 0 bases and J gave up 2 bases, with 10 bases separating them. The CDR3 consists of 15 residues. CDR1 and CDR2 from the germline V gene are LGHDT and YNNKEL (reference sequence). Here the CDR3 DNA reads TGTGCCAGCAGCCAAGAAGCGACACCCAACTATGGCTACACCTTC. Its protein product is CASSQEATPNYGYTF.

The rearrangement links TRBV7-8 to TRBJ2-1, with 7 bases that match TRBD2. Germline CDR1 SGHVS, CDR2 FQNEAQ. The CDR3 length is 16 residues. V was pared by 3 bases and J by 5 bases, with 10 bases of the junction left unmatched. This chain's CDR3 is CASSFSAGTTNNEQFF. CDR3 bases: TGTGCCAGCAGCTTCTCAGCGGGAACTACAAACAATGAGCAGTTCTTC.

This CDR3 is CASSELPGLALPETQYF. CDR3 DNA: TGTGCCAGCAGCGAGTTACCGGGACTAGCGCTCCCAGAGACCCAGTACTTC. V usage is TRBV9 and J usage is TRBJ2-5, with 10 bases fitting TRBD2. The germline V gene has CDR1 SGDLS and CDR2 YYNGEE. There are 17 residues in the CDR3. The V segment lost 3 bases and the J segment 4 bases; nucleotides outside the gene matches: 12. Full variable domain (rest looked up from reference TRBV9 and TRBJ2-5): DSGVTQTPKHLITATGQRVTLRCSPRSGDLSVYWYQQSLDQGLQFLIQYYNGEERAKGNILERFSAQQFPDLHSELNLSSLELGDSALYFCASSELPGLALPETQYFGPGTRLLVL.

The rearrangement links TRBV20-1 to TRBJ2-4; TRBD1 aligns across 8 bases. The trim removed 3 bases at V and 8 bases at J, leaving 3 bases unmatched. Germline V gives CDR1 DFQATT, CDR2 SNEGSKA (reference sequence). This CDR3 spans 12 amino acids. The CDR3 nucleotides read TGCAGTGCTAGTCTGACAGGGGACATTCAGTACTTC. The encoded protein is CSASLTGDIQYF.

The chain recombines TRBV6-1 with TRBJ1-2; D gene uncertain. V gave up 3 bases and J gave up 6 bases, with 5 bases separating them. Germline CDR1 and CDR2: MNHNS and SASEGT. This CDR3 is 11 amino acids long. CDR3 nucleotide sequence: TGTGCCAGCAGTGAGGTTGATGGCTACACCTTC. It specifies CASSEVDGYTF.

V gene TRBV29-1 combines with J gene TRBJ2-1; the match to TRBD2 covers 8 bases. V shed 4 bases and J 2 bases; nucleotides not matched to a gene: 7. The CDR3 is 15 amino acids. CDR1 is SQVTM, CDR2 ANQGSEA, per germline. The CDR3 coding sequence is TGCAGCGTTGGCCTTCGGGGGGGCCCCTACAATGAGCAGTTCTTC. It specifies CSVGLRGGPYNEQFF.